The T cell receptor (beta chain) under discussion was sequenced for a study of T cell responses to AZD1222 COVID-19 vaccine. The trim removed 5 bases at V and 1 base at J, leaving 10 bases unmatched. The CDR3 is 16 residues long. The germline gives CDR1 MNHNY, CDR2 SVGAGI (reference sequence). The data were produced by immunoSEQ multiplex PCR, yet TCRdb's version contains in-frame clones alone and is incomplete. Of some 70,000 clones in the sample, 75% to 85% were seen once. The rearrangement uses TRBV6-6 and TRBJ1-2, with TRBD1 matching 7 bases. Material: peripheral blood, obtained 28 days after the second AZD1222 dose. The receptor comes from an adult who received the AZD1222 COVID-19 vaccine. In nucleotides, the CDR3 is TGTGCCAGCAGTACGACAGGGTCCCCCCATAACTATGGCTACACCTTC. Its protein product is CASSTTGSPHNYGYTF.